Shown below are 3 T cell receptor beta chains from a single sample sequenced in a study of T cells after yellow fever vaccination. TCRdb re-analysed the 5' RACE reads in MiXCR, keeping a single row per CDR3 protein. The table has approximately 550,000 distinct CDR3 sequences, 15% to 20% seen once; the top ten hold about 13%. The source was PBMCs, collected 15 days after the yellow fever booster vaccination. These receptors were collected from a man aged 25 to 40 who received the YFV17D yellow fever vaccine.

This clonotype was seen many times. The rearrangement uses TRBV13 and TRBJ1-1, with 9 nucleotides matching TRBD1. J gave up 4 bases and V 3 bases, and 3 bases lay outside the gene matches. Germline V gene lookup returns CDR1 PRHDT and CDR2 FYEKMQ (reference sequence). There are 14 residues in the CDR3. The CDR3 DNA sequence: TGTGCCAGCAGCTTGACAGGGGGTGTCACTGAAGCTTTCTTT. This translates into CASSLTGGVTEAFF.

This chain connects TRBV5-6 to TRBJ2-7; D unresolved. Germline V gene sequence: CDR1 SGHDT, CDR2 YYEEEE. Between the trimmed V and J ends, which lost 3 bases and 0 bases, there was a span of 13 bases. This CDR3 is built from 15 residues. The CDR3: CASSWKGTNSYEQYF. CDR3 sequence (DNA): TGTGCCAGCAGCTGGAAAGGCACCAACTCCTACGAGCAGTACTTC. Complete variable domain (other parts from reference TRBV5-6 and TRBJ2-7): DAGVTQSPTHLIKTRGQQVTLRCSPKSGHDTVSWYQQALGQGPQFIFQYYEEEERQRGNFPDRFSGHQFPNYSSELNVNALLLGDSALYLCASSWKGTNSYEQYFGPGTRLTVT.

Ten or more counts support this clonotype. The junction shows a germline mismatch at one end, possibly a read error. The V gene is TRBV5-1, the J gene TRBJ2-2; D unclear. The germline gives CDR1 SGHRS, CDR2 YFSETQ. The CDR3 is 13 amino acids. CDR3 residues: CASSLDGTGELFF. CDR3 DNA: TGTGCCAGCAGTTTAGATGGGACCGGGGAGCTGTTTTTT.